Reported below is one T cell receptor (beta chain). These data come from a study of shared clonotypes between healthy human individuals. The assay used deep level. This table comes from immunoSEQ multiplex PCR, and its TCRdb copy is limited to in-frame clones, with some not included. The table includes more than 850,000 clones, around 78% detected once. In germline, CDR1 is ENHRY, CDR2 SYGVKD. This CDR3 region has 14 residues. The V end lost 6 bases, the J end lost 1 base, and 9 bases lay between the germline ends. The sequenced sample consisted of memory CD4+ T cells from PBMCs. Subset here: CD45RA-negative fraction. The receptor was isolated from a man between 18 and 29 years old in good health. Some clones in this sample may be carry-over from other donors' samples. The chain has TRBV10-3 and TRBJ2-2; D is perhaps TRBD1 or TRBD2 (5 bases each). The CDR3 spells CAIRRDQNTGELFF. As DNA, the CDR3 is TGTGCCATCAGACGGGACCAGAACACCGGGGAGCTGTTTTTT.